This T cell receptor beta chain was sequenced in a study of blood T cell repertoires in COVID-19. As for the study in general: Spain, Italy and the United States supplied samples that represented acute and convalescent COVID-19. Sample material is recorded as cDNA or gDNA derived from T cells, B-cell-depleted T cells, or PBMCs.

V lost 0 bases and J lost 8, with 9 bases in between. Germline values: CDR1 LGHDT, CDR2 YNNKEL (reference sequence). This CDR3 contains 13 residues. In the source study's methods: Reference gene primer amplification yielded estimated nucleated cell counts. Only in-frame clones appear in the TCRdb table, and some are missing; sequencing was by immunoSEQ multiplex PCR. The V and J calls and the clone size are those of that table, but D and trimming were determined from the DNA. This table holds about 58,000 clones, around nine tenths found once. The sample comprised peripheral blood. The clonotype comes from a human donor with active COVID-19. The donor label of this sample is uncertain. The V and J genes are TRBV3-1 (or the pseudogene TRBV3-2) and TRBJ2-3; tentatively, D is TRBD2 (5 bases). CDR3 sequence: CASSQDLGATQYF. The CDR3 DNA reads TGTGCCAGCAGCCAAGATCTGGGAGCTACGCAGTATTTT.